This entry is about one T cell receptor (beta chain). TCRdb's table, derived via immunoSEQ multiplex PCR, lists solely in-frame clones and lacks some. The table lists roughly 9,900 clones, 82% of them singletons. After pathologic assessment, macro-dissection selected premalignant or tumor cells for extraction. The CDR3 extends over 14 amino acids. Germline V gene lookup returns CDR1 LNHDA and CDR2 SQIVND (reference sequence). Trimming left V 4 bases short and J 3 bases short, with 12 bases between. The sample is drawn from a study of immune evolution from preneoplasia to lung adenocarcinoma. The source of this sequence is a person aged 65-85 years with lung adenocarcinoma. The V gene is TRBV19, the J gene TRBJ2-5; possible D gene TRBD1, 6 bases. Source material: FFPE minimally invasive lung adenocarcinoma tissue. CDR3 DNA: TGTGCCAGTAGTAAACAGGGAAGGGAAGAGACCCAGTACTTC. This translates into CASSKQGREETQYF.